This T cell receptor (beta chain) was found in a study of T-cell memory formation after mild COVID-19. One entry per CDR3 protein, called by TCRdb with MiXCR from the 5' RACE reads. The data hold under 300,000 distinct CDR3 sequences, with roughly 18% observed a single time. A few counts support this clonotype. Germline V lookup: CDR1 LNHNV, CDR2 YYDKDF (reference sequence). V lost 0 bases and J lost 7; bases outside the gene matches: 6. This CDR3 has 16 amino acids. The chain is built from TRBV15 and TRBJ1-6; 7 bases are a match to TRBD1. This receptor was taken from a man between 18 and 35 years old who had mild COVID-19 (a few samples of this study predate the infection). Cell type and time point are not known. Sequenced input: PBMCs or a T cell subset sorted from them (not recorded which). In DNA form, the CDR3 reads TGTGCCACCAGCAGAGATAGACAGGGAGAAAATTCACCCCTCCACTTT. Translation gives CATSRDRQGENSPLHF.